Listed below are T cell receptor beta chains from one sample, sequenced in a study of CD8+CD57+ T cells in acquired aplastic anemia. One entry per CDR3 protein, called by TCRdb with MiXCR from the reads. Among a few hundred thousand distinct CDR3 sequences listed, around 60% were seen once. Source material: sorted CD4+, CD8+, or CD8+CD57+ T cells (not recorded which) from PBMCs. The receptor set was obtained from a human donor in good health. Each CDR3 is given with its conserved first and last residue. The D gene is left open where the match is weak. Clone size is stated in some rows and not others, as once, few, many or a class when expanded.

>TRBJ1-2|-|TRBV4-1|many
TGCGCCAGCAGCCAAGAAAGGTCGGGGGCGGACTATGGCTACACCTTC
CASSQERSGADYGYTF
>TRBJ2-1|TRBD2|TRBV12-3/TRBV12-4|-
TGTGCCAGCAGAGCGGCGGCGGGGGGTAACGGTGAGCAGTTCTTC
CASRAAAGGNGEQFF
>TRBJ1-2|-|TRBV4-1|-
TGCGCCAGCAGCCCCTCACGAGGCACCTATGGCTACACCTTC
CASSPSRGTYGYTF
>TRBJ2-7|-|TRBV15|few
TGTGCCACCAGCAGAGATATGGGACCCGGGTTGGACGAGCAGTACTTC
CATSRDMGPGLDEQYF
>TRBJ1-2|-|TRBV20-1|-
TGCAGTGCACTTAAACAGGGTAGCTACACCTTC
CSALKQGSYTF
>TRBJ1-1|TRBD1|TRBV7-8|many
TGTGCCAGCAGCTGGACAGGGGATCTTCTGAACACTGAAGCTTTCTTT
CASSWTGDLLNTEAFF
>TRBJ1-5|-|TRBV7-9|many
TGTGCCAGCAGCCCCCTTTCGGCAGAGGAAACCAATCAGCCCCAGCATTTT
CASSPLSAEETNQPQHF
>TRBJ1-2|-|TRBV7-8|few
TGTGCCAGCAGCTCACCGGGAAGCTCTAACTATGGCTACACCTTC
CASSSPGSSNYGYTF
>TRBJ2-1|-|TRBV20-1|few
TGCAGTGCTAGACTCTTCGGGGGGCCTTCCGATGAGCAGTTCTTC
CSARLFGGPSDEQFF
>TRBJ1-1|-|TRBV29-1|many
TGCAGCGTGATGGGAGGACACCCAAAGAACACTGAAGCTCTCTTT
CSVMGGHPKNTEALF